This T cell receptor (beta chain) came from a study of chemoradiotherapy in HPV16-positive cancers. Study overall: Functional T-cell assays on a couple of HPV16-positive patients' cells defined candidate HPV-specific clones and common TCR motifs.

As concerns this clone: What it recognizes is unknown.

Study findings and constraints: During treatment, candidate HPV-specific clones and E7-related motifs expanded in tumor. Only a couple of HPV16-positive patients supplied the functional HPV-specificity definition.

Samples were taken several times over chemoradiotherapy. The protocol was immunoSEQ multiplex PCR, while the TCRdb copy is restricted to in-frame clones and leaves out a portion. The sample comprises some 12,000 clones, 85% to 90% of which are singletons, and roughly 2.8% rests with the top ten. V lost 4 bases, J lost 2 bases, and 15 bases lay in between. Germline V gene sequence: CDR1 SGHRS, CDR2 YFSETQ. The CDR3 is 15 residues long. The V gene is TRBV5-1, the J gene TRBJ1-1; perhaps TRBD1 as D (6 bases). The sequence came from a human donor with HPV-associated anogenital cancer. Here the sequenced sample was blood, taken from a patient who underwent chemoradiotherapy. The CDR3 DNA sequence: TGCGCCAGCAGCCGACCAGGGGCGGGAAACACTGAAGCTTTCTTT. This translates into CASSRPGAGNTEAFF.